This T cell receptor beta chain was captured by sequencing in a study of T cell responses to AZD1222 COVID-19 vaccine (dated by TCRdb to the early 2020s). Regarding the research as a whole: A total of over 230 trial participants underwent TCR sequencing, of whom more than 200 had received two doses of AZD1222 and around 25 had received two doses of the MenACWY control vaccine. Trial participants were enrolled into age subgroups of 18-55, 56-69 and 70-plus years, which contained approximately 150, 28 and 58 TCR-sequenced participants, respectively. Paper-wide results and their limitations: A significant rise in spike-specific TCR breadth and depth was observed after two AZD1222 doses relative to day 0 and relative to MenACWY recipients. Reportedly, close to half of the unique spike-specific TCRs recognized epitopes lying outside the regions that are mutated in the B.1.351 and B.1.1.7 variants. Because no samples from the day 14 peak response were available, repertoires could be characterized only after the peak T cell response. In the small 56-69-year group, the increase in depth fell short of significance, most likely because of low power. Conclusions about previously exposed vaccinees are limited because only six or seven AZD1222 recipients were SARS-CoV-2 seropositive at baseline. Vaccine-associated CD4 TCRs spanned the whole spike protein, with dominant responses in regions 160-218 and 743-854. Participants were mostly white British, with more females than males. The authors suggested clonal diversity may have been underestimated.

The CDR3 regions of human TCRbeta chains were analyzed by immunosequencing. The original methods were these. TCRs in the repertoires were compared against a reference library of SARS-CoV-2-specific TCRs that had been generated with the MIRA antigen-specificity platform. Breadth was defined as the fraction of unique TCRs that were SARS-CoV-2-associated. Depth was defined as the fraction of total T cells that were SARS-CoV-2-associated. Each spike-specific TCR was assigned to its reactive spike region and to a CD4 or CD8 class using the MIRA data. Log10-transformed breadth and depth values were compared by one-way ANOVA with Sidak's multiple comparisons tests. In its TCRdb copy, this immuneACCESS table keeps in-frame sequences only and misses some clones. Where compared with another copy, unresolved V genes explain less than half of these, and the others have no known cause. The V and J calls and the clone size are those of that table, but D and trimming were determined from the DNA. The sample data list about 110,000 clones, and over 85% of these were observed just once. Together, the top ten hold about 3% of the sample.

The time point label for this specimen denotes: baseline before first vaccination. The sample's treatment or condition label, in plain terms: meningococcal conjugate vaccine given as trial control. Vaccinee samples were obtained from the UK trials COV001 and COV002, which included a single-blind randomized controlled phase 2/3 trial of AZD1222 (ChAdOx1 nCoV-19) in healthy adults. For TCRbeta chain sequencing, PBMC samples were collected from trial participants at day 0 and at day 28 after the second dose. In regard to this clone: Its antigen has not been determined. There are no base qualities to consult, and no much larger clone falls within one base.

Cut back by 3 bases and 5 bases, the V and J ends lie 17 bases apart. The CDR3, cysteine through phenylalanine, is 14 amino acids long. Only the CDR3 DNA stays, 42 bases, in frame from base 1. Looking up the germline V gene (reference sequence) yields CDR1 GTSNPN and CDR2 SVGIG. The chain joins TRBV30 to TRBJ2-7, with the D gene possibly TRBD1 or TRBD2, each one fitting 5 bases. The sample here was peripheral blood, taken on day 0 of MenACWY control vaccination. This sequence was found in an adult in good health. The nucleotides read TGTGCCTGGAGCGCTGGGGTGGGGGTCCACGAGCAGTACTTC. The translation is CAWSAGVGVHEQYF.